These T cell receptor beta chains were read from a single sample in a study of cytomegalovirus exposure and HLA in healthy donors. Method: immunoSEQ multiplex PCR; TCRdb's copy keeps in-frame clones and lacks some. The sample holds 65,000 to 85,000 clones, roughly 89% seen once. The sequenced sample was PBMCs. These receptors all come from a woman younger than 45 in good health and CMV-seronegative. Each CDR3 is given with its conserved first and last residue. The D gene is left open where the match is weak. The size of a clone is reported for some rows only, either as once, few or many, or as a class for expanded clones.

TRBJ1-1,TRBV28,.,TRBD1,TGTGCCAGCTCCGGGACAGGGGCTATCATGAACACTGAAGCTTTCTTT,CASSGTGAIMNTEAFF
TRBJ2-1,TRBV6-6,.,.,TGTGCCAGCAATCCCGGGTGGGGGCAGCGTGAGCAGTTCTTC,CASNPGWGQREQFF
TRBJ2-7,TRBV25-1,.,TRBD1,TGTGCCAGCAGTGAAAATGGACAGGGCTACGAGCAGTACTTC,CASSENGQGYEQYF
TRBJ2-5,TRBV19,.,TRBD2,TGTGCCAGTAGTAGGACTAGCGGGAGCCGGGAGCAGTACTTC,CASSRTSGSREQYF
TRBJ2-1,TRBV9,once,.,TGTGCCAGCGCCGACGGGTTGTCGGCGAATGAGCAGTTCTTC,CASADGLSANEQFF
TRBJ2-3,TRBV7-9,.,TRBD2,TGTGCCAGCAGCTTAGGAGTTAGCGGGTCCACAGATACGCAGTATTTT,CASSLGVSGSTDTQYF
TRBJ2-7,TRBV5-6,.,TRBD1,TGTGCCAGCAGCTCCCCTATAACAGGGGTCTCCTACGAGCAGTACTTC,CASSSPITGVSYEQYF
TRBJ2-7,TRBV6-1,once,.,TGTGCCAGCAGTGATGCTAGAGGTTACGAGCAGTACTTC,CASSDARGYEQYF
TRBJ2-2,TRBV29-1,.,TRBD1,TGCAGCGTTACCGGGACAGGGTGGTTAGGGACGAACACCGGGGAGCTGTTTTTT,CSVTGTGWLGTNTGELFF
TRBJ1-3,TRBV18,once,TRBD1,TGTGCCAGCTCACCAAAGACAGGGAGGGGAAACACCATATATTTT,CASSPKTGRGNTIYF
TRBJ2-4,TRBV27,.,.,TGTGCCAGCAGTCTGCGACAGGCTAAAAACCTATCTGCCAAAAACATTCAGTACTTC,CASSLRQAKNLSAKNIQYF
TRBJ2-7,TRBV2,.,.,TGTGCCAGCAGTGAGCGGCAGGGATCCTACGAGCAGTACTTC,CASSERQGSYEQYF
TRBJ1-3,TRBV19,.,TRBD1,TGTGCCAGTAGGGGGGACAGATTCGGAAACACCATATATTTT,CASRGDRFGNTIYF
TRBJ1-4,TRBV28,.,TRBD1,TGTGCCAGCAGTCCCGAACAGGGGGGGTATGAAAAACTGTTTTTT,CASSPEQGGYEKLFF
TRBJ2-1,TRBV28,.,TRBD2,TGTGCCAGCAGTCCAGCGGGAGGGCCGGGGAATGAGCAGTTCTTC,CASSPAGGPGNEQFF
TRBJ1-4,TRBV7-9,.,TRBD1,TGTGCCAGCAGCCCCGACAGGGGTATTAATGAAAAACTGTTTTTT,CASSPDRGINEKLFF